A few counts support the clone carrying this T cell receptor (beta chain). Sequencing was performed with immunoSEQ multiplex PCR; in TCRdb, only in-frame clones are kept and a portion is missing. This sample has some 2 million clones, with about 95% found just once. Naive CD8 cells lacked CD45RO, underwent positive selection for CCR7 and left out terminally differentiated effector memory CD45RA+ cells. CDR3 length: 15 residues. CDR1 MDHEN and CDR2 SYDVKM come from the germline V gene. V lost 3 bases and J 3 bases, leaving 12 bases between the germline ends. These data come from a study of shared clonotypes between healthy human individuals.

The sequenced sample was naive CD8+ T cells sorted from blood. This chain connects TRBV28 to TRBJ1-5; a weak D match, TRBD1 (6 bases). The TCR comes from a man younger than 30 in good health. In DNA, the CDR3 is TGTGCCAGCAGTTTCCGACAGGAGCTCAATCAGCCCCAGCATTTT. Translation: CASSFRQELNQPQHF.